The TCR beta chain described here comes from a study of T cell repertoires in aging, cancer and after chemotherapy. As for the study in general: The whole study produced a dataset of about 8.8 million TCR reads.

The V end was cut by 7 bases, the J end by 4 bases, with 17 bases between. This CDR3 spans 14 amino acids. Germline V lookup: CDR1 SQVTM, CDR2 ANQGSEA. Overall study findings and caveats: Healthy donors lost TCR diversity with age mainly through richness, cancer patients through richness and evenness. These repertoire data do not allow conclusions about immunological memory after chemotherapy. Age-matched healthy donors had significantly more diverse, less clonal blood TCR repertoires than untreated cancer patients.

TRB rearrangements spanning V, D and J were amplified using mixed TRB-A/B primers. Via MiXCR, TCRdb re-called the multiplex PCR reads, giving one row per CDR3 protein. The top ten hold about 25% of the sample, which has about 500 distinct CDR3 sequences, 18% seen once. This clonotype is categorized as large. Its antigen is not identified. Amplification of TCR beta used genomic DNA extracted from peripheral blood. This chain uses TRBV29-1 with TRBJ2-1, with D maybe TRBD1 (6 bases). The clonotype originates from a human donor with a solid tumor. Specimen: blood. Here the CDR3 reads CSAKVPGDYNEQFF. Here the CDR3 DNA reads TGCAGCGCCAAAGTCCCAGGGGATTACAATGAGCAGTTCTTC.